Below, one T cell receptor beta chain is given with its context. The antigen it binds to is not known. Qualities for individual bases were not recorded, and no much larger clone is one base off. The record originates from a study of control samples from healthy donors and cancer patients (dated by TCRdb to the early 2020s). Library method: the immunoSEQ multiplex PCR assay. Not all clones reach the TCRdb copy of this immuneACCESS table, which keeps in-frame sequences only. Checked studies attribute under half of the gap to unresolved V genes and leave the rest unexplained. The sample contains 150,000 to 200,000 clones, more than 90% of them found a single time. 2% to 2.5% of the sample comes from the top ten. Reading from cysteine to phenylalanine, the CDR3 counts 14 amino acids. Here the CDR3 DNA is all that survives: 42 bases in frame from base 1. The germline V gene (reference sequence) supplies CDR1 SEHNR and CDR2 FQNEAQ. V is pared back by 1 base and J by 8 bases, with 11 bases lying between the germline termini.

This TCR was sampled from a woman aged 40 to 55 in good health. The sequence is built from TRBV7-9 and TRBJ1-4; the D gene is possibly TRBD1, with 6 bases matching. The specimen sequenced was blood. CDR3 region: CASSLDRVEEKLFF. DNA sequence: TGTGCCAGCAGCTTAGACAGGGTAGAGGAAAAACTGTTTTTT.